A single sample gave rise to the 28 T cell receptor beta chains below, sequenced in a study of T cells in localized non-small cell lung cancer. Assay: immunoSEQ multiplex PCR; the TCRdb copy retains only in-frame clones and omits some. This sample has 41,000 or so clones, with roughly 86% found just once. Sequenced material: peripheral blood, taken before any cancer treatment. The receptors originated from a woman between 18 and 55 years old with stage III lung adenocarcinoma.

This CDR3 reads CASSSSTGDRLSGANVLTF. The CDR3 DNA sequence: TGTGCCAGCTCATCCAGCACCGGGGACCGGCTCTCTGGGGCCAACGTCCTGACTTTC. The chain couples TRBV18 to TRBJ2-6; D is possibly TRBD1 or TRBD2 (5 bases each). CDR3 length equals 19 residues. CDR1 is KGHSH and CDR2 is LQKENI in the germline V gene. V lost 5 bases and J lost 0, with 20 bases in between. Filled out from reference TRBV18 and TRBJ2-6, the complete variable domain reads NAGVMQNPRHLVRRRGQEARLRCSPMKGHSHVYWYRQLPEEGLKFMVYLQKENIIDESGMPKERFSAEFPKEGPSILRIQQVVRGDSAAYFCASSSSTGDRLSGANVLTFGAGSRLTVL.

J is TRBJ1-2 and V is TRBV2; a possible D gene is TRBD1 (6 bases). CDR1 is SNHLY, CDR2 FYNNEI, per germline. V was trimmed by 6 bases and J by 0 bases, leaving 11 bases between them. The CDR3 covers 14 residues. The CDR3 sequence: CASSYRAANYGYTF. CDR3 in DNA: TGTGCCAGCAGCTACAGGGCCGCTAACTATGGCTACACCTTC. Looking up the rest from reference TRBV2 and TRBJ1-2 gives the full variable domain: EPEVTQTPSHQVTQMGQEVILRCVPISNHLYFYWYRQILGQKVEFLVSFYNNEISEKSEIFDDQFSVERPDGSNFTLKIRSTKLEDSAMYFCASSYRAANYGYTFGSGTRLTVV.

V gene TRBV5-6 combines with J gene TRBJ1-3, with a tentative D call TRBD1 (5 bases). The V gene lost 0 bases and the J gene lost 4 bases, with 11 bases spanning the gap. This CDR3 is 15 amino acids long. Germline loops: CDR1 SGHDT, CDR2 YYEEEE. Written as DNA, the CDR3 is TGTGCCAGCAGCTTGGAAGGGGTAGCAGGAAACACCATATATTTT. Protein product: CASSLEGVAGNTIYF.

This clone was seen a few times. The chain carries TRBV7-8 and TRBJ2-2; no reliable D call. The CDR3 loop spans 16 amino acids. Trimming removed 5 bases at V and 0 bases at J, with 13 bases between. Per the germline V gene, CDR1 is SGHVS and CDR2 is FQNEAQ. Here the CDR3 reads CASSLGRRPNTGELFF. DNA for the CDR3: TGTGCCAGCAGCCTCGGAAGACGGCCGAACACCGGGGAGCTGTTTTTT.

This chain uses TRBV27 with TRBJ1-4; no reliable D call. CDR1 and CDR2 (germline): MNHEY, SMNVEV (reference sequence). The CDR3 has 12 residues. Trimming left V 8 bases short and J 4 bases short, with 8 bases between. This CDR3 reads CASGYDNEKLFF. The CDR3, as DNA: TGTGCCAGCGGCTATGATAATGAAAAACTGTTTTTT.

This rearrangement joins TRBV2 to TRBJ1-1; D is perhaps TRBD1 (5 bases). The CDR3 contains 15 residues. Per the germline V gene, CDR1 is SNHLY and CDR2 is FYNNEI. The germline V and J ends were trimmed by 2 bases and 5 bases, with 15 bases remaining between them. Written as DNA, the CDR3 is TGTGCCAGCAGTGAAACATTACAGGAAGGAACTGAAGCTTTCTTT. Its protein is CASSETLQEGTEAFF.

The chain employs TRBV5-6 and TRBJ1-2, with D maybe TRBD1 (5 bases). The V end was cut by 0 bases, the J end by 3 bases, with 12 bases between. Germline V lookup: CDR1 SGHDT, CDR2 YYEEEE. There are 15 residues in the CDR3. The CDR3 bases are TGTGCCAGCAGCTTGGGAGGGGTTGGCTACTATGGCTACACCTTC. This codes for CASSLGGVGYYGYTF.

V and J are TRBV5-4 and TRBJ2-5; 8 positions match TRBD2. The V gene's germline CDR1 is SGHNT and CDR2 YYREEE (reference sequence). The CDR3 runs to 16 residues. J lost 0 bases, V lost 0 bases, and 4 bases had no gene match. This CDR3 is CASSLELAAYQETQYF. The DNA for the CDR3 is TGTGCCAGCAGCTTGGAACTAGCGGCGTACCAAGAGACCCAGTACTTC.

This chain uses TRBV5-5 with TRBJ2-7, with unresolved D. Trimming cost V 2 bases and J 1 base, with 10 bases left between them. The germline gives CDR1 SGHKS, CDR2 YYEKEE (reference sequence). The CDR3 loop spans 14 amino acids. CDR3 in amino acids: CASSFSPDSYEQYF. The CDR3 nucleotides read TGTGCCAGCAGCTTTAGTCCGGATTCCTACGAGCAGTACTTC.

The CDR3 region is CASSYLNEQFF. The CDR3 DNA reads as TGTGCCAGCAGTTACCTTAATGAGCAGTTCTTC. This rearrangement joins TRBV6-5 to TRBJ2-1; D gene uncertain. Germline V lookup: CDR1 MNHEY, CDR2 SVGAGI. CDR3 size: 11 residues. V was clipped by 2 bases and J by 7 bases, with 3 bases between them.

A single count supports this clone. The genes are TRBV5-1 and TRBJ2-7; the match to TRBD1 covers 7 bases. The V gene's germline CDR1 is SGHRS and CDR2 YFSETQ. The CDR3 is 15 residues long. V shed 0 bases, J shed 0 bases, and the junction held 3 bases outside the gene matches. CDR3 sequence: CASSLVSGGSYEQYF. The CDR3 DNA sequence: TGCGCCAGCAGCTTGGTTTCAGGGGGCTCCTACGAGCAGTACTTC.

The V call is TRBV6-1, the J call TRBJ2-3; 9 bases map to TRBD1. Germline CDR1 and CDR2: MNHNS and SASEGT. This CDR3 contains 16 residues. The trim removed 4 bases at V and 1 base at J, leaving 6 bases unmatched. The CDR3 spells CASSGLRTGGTDTQYF. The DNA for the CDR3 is TGTGCCAGCAGTGGACTACGGACAGGGGGCACAGATACGCAGTATTTT.

For the CDR3, the DNA is TGTGCCAGCATATGGGACACTGGGAGCAATCAGCCCCAGCATTTT. Its protein is CASIWDTGSNQPQHF. V and J are TRBV6-6 and TRBJ1-5; possible D gene TRBD1, 6 bases. The germline V gene encodes CDR1 MNHNY and CDR2 SVGAGI (reference sequence). The CDR3 has 15 residues. V lost 7 bases and J lost 1, with 14 bases in between.

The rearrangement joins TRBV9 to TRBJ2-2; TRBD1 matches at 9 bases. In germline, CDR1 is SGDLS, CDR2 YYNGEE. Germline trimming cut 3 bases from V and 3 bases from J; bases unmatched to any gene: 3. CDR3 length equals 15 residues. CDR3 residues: CASSARTGDTGELFF. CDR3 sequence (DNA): TGTGCCAGCAGCGCCCGGACAGGGGACACCGGGGAGCTGTTTTTT.

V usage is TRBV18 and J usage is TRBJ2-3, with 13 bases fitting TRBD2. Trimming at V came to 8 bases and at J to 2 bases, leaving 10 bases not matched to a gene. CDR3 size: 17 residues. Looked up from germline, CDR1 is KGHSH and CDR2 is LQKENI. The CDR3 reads CASAPGLAGSATDTQYF. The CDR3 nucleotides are TGTGCCAGCGCTCCGGGACTAGCGGGGAGCGCCACAGATACGCAGTATTTT.

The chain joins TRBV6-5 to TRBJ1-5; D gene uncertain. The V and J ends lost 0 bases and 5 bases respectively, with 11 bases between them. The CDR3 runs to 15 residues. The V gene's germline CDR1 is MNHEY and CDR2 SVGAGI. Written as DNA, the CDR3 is TGTGCCAGCAGTTACTCGACCGGGGAGGATCAGCCCCAGCATTTT. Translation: CASSYSTGEDQPQHF.

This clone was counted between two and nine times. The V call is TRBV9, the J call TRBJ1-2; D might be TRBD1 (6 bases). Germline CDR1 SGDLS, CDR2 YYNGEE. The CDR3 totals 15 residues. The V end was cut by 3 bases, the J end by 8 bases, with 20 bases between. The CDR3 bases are TGTGCCAGCAGCGCCTGGAAGGGGGGATTCGAGGGCTACACCTTC. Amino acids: CASSAWKGGFEGYTF.

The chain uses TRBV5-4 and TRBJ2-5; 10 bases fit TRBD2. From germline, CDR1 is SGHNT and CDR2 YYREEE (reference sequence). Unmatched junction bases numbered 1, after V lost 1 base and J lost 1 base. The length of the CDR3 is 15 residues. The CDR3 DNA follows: TGTGCCAGCAGCTTGCCTAGCGGGGGCCAAGAGACCCAGTACTTC. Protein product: CASSLPSGGQETQYF.

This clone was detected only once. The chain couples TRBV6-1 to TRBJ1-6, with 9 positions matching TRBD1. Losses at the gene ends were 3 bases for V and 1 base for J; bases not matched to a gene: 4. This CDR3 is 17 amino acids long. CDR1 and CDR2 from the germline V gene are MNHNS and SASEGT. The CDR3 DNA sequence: TGTGCCAGCAGTGAGGGACAGGGAAGGTCCTATAATTCACCCCTCCACTTT. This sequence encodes CASSEGQGRSYNSPLHF.

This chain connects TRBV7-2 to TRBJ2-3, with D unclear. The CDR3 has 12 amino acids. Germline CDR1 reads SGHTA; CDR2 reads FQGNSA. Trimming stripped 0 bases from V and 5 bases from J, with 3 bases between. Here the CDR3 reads CASSLAEDTQYF. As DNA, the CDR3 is TGTGCCAGCAGCTTAGCGGAAGATACGCAGTATTTT. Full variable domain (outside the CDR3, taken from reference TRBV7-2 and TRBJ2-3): GAGVSQSPSNKVTEKGKDVELRCDPISGHTALYWYRQSLGQGLEFLIYFQGNSAPDKSGLPSDRFSAERTGGSVSTLTIQRTQQEDSAVYLCASSLAEDTQYFGPGTRLTVL.

In DNA form, the CDR3 reads TGTGCCAGCGGGGTCGGGGACAGACCCAATCAGCCCCAGCATTTT. Translation gives CASGVGDRPNQPQHF. The V gene is TRBV7-2, the J gene TRBJ1-5, with 7 positions matching TRBD1. V trimming: 8 bases; J trimming: 3 bases; junction bases outside the gene matches: 10. CDR1 is SGHTA, CDR2 FQGNSA, per germline. This CDR3 has 15 residues.

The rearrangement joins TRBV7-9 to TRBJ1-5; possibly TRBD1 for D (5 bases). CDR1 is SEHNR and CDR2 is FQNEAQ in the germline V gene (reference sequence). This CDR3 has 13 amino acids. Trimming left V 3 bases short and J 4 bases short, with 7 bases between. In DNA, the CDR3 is TGTGCCAGCAGCTTTGAGGGGAATCAGCCCCAGCATTTT. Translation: CASSFEGNQPQHF. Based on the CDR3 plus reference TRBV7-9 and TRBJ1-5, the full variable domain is DTGVSQNPRHKITKRGQNVTFRCDPISEHNRLYWYRQTLGQGPEFLTYFQNEAQLEKSRLLSDRFSAERPKGSFSTLEIQRTEQGDSAMYLCASSFEGNQPQHFGDGTRLSIL.

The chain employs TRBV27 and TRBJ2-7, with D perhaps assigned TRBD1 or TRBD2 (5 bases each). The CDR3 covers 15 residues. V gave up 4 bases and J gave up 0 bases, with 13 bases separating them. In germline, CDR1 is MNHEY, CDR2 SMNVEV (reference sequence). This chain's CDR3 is CASSWGTPSSYEQYF. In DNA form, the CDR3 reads TGTGCCAGCAGTTGGGGGACCCCTAGCTCCTACGAGCAGTACTTC.

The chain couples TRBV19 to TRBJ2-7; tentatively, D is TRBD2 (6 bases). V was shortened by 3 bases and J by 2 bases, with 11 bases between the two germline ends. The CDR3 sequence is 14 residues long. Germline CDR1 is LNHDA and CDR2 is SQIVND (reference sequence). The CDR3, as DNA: TGTGCCAGTAGTATTGTCAGGGAGGCCTACGAGCAGTACTTC. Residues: CASSIVREAYEQYF. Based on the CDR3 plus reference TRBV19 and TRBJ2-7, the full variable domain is DGGITQSPKYLFRKEGQNVTLSCEQNLNHDAMYWYRQDPGQGLRLIYYSQIVNDFQKGDIAEGYSVSREKKESFPLTVTSAQKNPTAFYLCASSIVREAYEQYFGPGTRLTVT.

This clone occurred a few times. CDR3 region: CASNRDLQPQHF. CDR3 DNA: TGTGCCAGCAACAGGGATTTACAGCCCCAGCATTTT. The V call is TRBV2, the J call TRBJ1-5; perhaps TRBD1 as D (6 bases). The CDR3 runs to 12 residues. Trimming removed 7 bases at V and 7 bases at J, with 11 bases between. Germline V gene lookup returns CDR1 SNHLY and CDR2 FYNNEI.

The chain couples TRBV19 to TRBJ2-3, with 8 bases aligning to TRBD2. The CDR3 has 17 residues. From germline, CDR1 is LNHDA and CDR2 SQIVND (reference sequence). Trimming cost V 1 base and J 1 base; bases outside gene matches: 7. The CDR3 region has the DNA TGTGCCAGTAGTATAGGAGGAGCGGGGGAGGGCACAGATACGCAGTATTTT. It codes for CASSIGGAGEGTDTQYF.

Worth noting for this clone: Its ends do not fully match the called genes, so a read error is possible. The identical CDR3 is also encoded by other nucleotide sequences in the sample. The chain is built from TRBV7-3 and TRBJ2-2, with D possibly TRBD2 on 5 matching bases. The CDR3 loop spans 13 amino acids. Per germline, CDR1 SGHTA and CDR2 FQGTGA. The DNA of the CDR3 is TGTGCCAGCAGCTTAAGCCACCCCGGGGAGCTATTTTTT. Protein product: CASSLSHPGELFF.

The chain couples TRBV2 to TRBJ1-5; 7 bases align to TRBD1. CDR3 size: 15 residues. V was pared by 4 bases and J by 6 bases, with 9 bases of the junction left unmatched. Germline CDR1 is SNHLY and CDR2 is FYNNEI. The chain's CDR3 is CASSGPDRVTQPQHF. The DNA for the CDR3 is TGTGCCAGCAGTGGGCCTGACAGGGTTACTCAGCCCCAGCATTTT.